These 24 T cell receptor beta chains were all obtained from the same sample, sequenced in a study of blood T cells in healthy people across ages. Through a sample-barcoded 5' primer and a J-beta primer mix, a second PCR was run for roughly 7 to 11 cycles. TCRdb reprocessed the 5' RACE reads via MiXCR and lists one record per CDR3 protein. The sample consists of roughly 570,000 distinct CDR3 sequences, about 25% of them appearing once. Specimen: blood. Receptors originate from a woman aged 70-85 years in good health.

A word on this clonotype: A read error may account for a junction end that differs from germline. The chain employs TRBV20-1 and TRBJ2-1, with 11 bases identical to TRBD2. This CDR3 region has 15 residues. Germline CDR1 DFQATT, CDR2 SNEGSKA (reference sequence). CDR3 nucleotides: TGCAGCGCTAGTCCTAGCGGGGGGCGTTACAATGAGCAGTTCTTC. Translation: CSASPSGGRYNEQFF.

The V and J genes are TRBV7-2 and TRBJ2-1, with D possibly TRBD1 on 5 matching bases. From germline, CDR1 is SGHTA and CDR2 FQGNSA. The CDR3 is 15 amino acids. V was trimmed by 0 bases and J by 2 bases, leaving 8 bases between them. The CDR3 DNA sequence: TGTGCCAGCAGCTTAGCAGGGGTCGCCTACAATGAGCAGTTCTTC. This encodes CASSLAGVAYNEQFF.

This clonotype occurred a few times. This chain connects TRBV5-1 to TRBJ2-1; D is possibly TRBD1 or TRBD2 (5 bases each). V was clipped by 6 bases and J by 0 bases, with 10 bases between them. Germline V gene data show CDR1 as SGHRS and CDR2 as YFSETQ. The CDR3 runs 14 residues. The CDR3 protein is CASTRDGSYNEQFF. The CDR3 nucleotides read TGCGCCAGCACCCGGGACGGCTCCTACAATGAGCAGTTCTTC.

This clonotype showed up just a few times. The J gene is TRBJ2-1, the V gene TRBV4-2, with D perhaps matching TRBD1 (6 bases). CDR1 and CDR2 from the germline V gene are LGHNA and YNFKEQ. The germline V and J ends were trimmed by 0 bases and 0 bases, with 15 bases remaining between them. CDR3 length: 18 amino acids. DNA of the CDR3: TGTGCCAGCAGCCAAGATCCGCAGGGGCCAAGCTCCTACAATGAGCAGTTCTTC. This codes for CASSQDPQGPSSYNEQFF.

This chain connects TRBV6-5 to TRBJ2-5; D is perhaps TRBD1 or TRBD2 (5 bases each). CDR1 and CDR2 from the germline V gene are MNHEY and SVGAGI. The CDR3 is 14 residues long. V lost 2 bases and J 5 bases, leaving 12 bases between the germline ends. CDR3 nucleotide sequence: TGTGCCAGCAGTTACCGGGGATGGGGGGAGACCCAGTACTTC. Its protein is CASSYRGWGETQYF.

This clonotype turned up a few times. CDR3 nucleotides: TGCAGCGTTGTGTCAGCAGGGGGAATGTTTAACGAGCAGTACTTC. As protein: CSVVSAGGMFNEQYF. The chain has TRBV29-1 and TRBJ2-7; 7 bases agree with TRBD1. Trimming removed 4 bases from V and 5 bases from J; junction bases left unmatched: 14. The CDR3 length is 15 residues. Germline values: CDR1 SQVTM, CDR2 ANQGSEA.

This clonotype has only a few counts. The J gene is TRBJ1-2, the V gene TRBV6-2 or TRBV6-3, with no clear D. Germline V lookup: CDR1 MNHEY, CDR2 SVGEGT. This CDR3 contains 13 residues. Trimming removed 8 bases at V and 2 bases at J, with 12 bases between. CDR3 loop: CASRIDGNYGYTF. Here the CDR3 DNA reads TGTGCCAGCCGCATCGACGGGAACTATGGCTACACCTTC.

In its sample, this clonotype was seen a few times. The genes are TRBV2 and TRBJ2-4, with 8 bases matching TRBD1. V lost 8 bases and J lost 0; bases outside the gene matches: 6. Germline V lookup: CDR1 SNHLY, CDR2 FYNNEI. The CDR3 contains 15 residues. This CDR3 reads CASRQQGVAKNIQYF. In DNA form, the CDR3 reads TGTGCCAGCCGTCAACAGGGGGTAGCCAAAAACATTCAGTACTTC.

This clonotype was seen only a few times. The CDR3 region is CASSPGIINEQFF. CDR3 nucleotides: TGTGCCAGCTCACCTGGGATTATCAATGAGCAGTTCTTC. The chain combines TRBV18 with TRBJ2-1, with D unclear. This CDR3 comprises 13 residues. From germline, CDR1 is KGHSH and CDR2 LQKENI. V dropped 3 bases and J dropped 6 bases, with 9 bases sitting between them.

This chain links TRBV6-1 with TRBJ2-5; TRBD2 is a possible D gene (5 bases). The V end lost 4 bases, the J end lost 1 base, and 10 bases lay between the germline ends. Germline V gives CDR1 MNHNS, CDR2 SASEGT. The CDR3 spans 14 residues. CDR3 coding DNA: TGTGCCAGCAGTGCCGCGGGCTTCCAAGAGACCCAGTACTTC. It is translated as CASSAAGFQETQYF.

Of note for this clonotype: At one end the junction does not follow the germline gene, possibly because of a read error. The chain carries TRBV20-1 and TRBJ1-6, with 9 positions matching TRBD1. This CDR3 comprises 14 residues. Germline V gene lookup returns CDR1 DFQATT and CDR2 SNEGSKA (reference sequence). The CDR3 protein is CSAREDRGNSPPHF. CDR3 bases: TGCAGTGCTAGAGAGGACAGGGGAAACTCACCCCCCCACTTT.

The chain uses TRBV20-1 and TRBJ2-5; possible D gene TRBD1, 5 bases. With the DNA end fitting TRBJ2-7 better, the J assignment may be wrong. This CDR3 spans 15 amino acids. Germline V gene sequence: CDR1 DFQATT, CDR2 SNEGSKA (reference sequence). For the CDR3, the DNA is TGCAGTGCCCCCCACGTCAGGGTTTCAATCTACGAGCAGTACTTC. This sequence encodes CSAPHVRVSIYEQYF.

This clonotype has a handful of counts. V gene TRBV12-3 or TRBV12-4 combines with J gene TRBJ1-1; perhaps TRBD1 as D (6 bases). Trimming took 3 bases from V and 1 from J, leaving 21 bases between them. The CDR3 totals 18 residues. CDR3 amino acids: CASSFGYRVVVGNTEAFF. CDR3 DNA: TGTGCCAGCAGTTTTGGGTACAGGGTGGTCGTGGGGAACACTGAAGCTTTCTTT.

V and J are TRBV6-2 or TRBV6-3 and TRBJ2-1, with 14 bases identical to TRBD2. After removal of 8 bases from V and 7 bases from J, the junction contained 7 bases not matched to a gene. The CDR3 extends over 15 amino acids. The germline gives CDR1 MNHEY, CDR2 SVGEGT. The CDR3 region is CASCPTSGGANEQFF. The CDR3 DNA sequence: TGTGCCAGCTGCCCGACTAGCGGGGGGGCGAATGAGCAGTTCTTC.

The V and J genes are TRBV4-2 and TRBJ2-1, with 10 bases matching TRBD2. This CDR3 comprises 16 residues. With V trimmed by 4 bases and J by 9 bases, 12 bases remained unmatched. Germline values: CDR1 LGHNA, CDR2 YNFKEQ. DNA for the CDR3: TGTGCCAGCAGCCCCGACCGGTCTAGCGGGGGAGGTGAGCAGTTCTTC. Amino acid sequence: CASSPDRSSGGGEQFF.

Details on this clonotype: The junction departs from germline at one end; a sequencing error may be responsible. The chain combines TRBV7-2 with TRBJ2-7, with D maybe TRBD1 (7 bases). CDR3 length equals 14 residues. Germline V gene lookup returns CDR1 SGHTA and CDR2 FQGNSA. The CDR3: CASSTRTGGDEQYF. The CDR3 nucleotides read TGCGCCAGCAGCACACGGACAGGAGGGGACGAGCAGTACTTC.

The chain couples TRBV3-1 to TRBJ1-1; D is uncertain. Germline loops: CDR1 LGHDT, CDR2 YNNKEL (reference sequence). The CDR3 length is 16 residues. Trimming took 0 bases from V and 2 from J, leaving 13 bases between them. The CDR3 is CASSQDYGRGNTEAFF. CDR3 coding DNA: TGTGCCAGCAGCCAAGATTATGGGAGAGGAAACACTGAAGCTTTCTTT. The full variable domain, completed using reference TRBV3-1 and TRBJ1-1, is DTAVSQTPKYLVTQMGNDKSIKCEQNLGHDTMYWYKQDSKKFLKIMFSYNNKELIINETVPNRFSPKSPDKAHLNLHINSLELGDSAVYFCASSQDYGRGNTEAFFGQGTRLTVV.

This chain links TRBV5-1 with TRBJ2-7, with TRBD1 identical over 7 bases. The CDR3 contains 14 residues. Germline values: CDR1 SGHRS, CDR2 YFSETQ. The V segment lost 5 bases and the J segment 0 bases; nucleotides outside the gene matches: 5. The CDR3 bases are TGCGCCAGCAGTCACAGGGGTCTCTCCTACGAGCAGTACTTC. Its protein product is CASSHRGLSYEQYF.

V is TRBV29-1 and J is TRBJ2-5; D ambiguous. The J call may be mistaken, given a closer DNA end match to TRBJ2-7. In germline, CDR1 is SQVTM, CDR2 ANQGSEA. This CDR3 comprises 12 residues. The CDR3 reads CSVVPWNDEQYF. The CDR3 region has the DNA TGCAGCGTTGTGCCCTGGAATGACGAGCAGTACTTC.

The chain has TRBV2 and TRBJ2-5; no reliable D call. Trimming pared 8 bases from V and 1 base from J, leaving 20 bases between. Germline CDR1 and CDR2: SNHLY and FYNNEI. The CDR3 loop spans 16 amino acids. CDR3 residues: CASLQRASALQETQYF. CDR3 bases: TGTGCCAGCCTTCAACGGGCTTCCGCACTCCAAGAGACCCAGTACTTC.

The chain has TRBV6-1 and TRBJ2-5; 8 nucleotides match TRBD2. The closer fit of TRBJ2-1 to the DNA end suggests the J call may be wrong. Germline lookup yields CDR1 MNHNS and CDR2 SASEGT. This CDR3 region has 15 residues. DNA of the CDR3: TGTGCCAGCAGTGAACGGGGGGGCCCCCGCAATGAGCAGTTCTTC. Protein: CASSERGGPRNEQFF.

This chain connects TRBV10-3 to TRBJ1-5; TRBD1 might be the D (5 bases). Trimming stripped 5 bases from V and 5 bases from J, with 10 bases between. The CDR3 is 13 amino acids. Germline V gene lookup returns CDR1 ENHRY and CDR2 SYGVKD. CDR3 region: CAISIGADQPQHF. The DNA of the CDR3 is TGTGCCATCAGTATTGGGGCCGATCAGCCCCAGCATTTT.

This clonotype appeared a few times. The chain has TRBV20-1 and TRBJ1-4; 8 nucleotides align to TRBD1. The CDR3 totals 15 residues. The V gene end was trimmed by 2 bases and the J gene end by 8 bases; junction bases not matched to a gene: 10. Germline V gives CDR1 DFQATT, CDR2 SNEGSKA (reference sequence). The chain's CDR3 is CSARLLQGAGEKLFF. CDR3 coding DNA: TGCAGTGCTAGATTACTCCAGGGGGCTGGGGAAAAACTGTTTTTT.

This clonotype came up a few times. The chain uses TRBV27 and TRBJ1-4; 11 positions agree with TRBD1. This CDR3 comprises 16 residues. With V trimmed by 8 bases and J by 3 bases, 8 bases remained unmatched. Germline V gene lookup returns CDR1 MNHEY and CDR2 SMNVEV (reference sequence). The CDR3 here is CASGTGGSRPNEKLFF. In nucleotides, the CDR3 is TGTGCCAGCGGGACAGGGGGGAGTAGGCCTAATGAAAAACTGTTTTTT.